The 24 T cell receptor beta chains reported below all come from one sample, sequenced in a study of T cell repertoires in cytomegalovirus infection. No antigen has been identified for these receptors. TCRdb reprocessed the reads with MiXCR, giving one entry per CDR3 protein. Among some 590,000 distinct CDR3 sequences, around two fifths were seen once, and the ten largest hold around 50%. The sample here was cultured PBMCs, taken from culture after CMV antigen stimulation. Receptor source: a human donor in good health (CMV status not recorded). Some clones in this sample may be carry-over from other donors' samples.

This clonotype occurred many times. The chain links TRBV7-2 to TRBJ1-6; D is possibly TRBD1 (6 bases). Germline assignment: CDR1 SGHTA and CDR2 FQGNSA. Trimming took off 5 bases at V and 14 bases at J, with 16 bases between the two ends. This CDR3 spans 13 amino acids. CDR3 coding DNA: TGTGCCAGCAGCAAAGGGACACCGCTGGCCCTCCACTTT. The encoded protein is CASSKGTPLALHF.

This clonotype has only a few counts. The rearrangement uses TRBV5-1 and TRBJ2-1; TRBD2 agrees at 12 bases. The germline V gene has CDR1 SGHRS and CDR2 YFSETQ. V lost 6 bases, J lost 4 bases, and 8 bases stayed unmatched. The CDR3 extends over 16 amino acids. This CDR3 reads CASNLRLAGGYNEQFF. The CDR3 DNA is TGCGCCAGCAACCTACGGCTAGCGGGGGGGTACAATGAGCAGTTCTTC.

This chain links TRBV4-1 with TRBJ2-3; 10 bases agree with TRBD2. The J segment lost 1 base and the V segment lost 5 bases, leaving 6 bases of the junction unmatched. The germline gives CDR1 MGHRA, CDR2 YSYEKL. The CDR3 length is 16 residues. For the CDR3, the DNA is TGCGCCAGCAGCGGCCCTAGCGGGGGAGGCACAGATACGCAGTATTTT. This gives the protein CASSGPSGGGTDTQYF.

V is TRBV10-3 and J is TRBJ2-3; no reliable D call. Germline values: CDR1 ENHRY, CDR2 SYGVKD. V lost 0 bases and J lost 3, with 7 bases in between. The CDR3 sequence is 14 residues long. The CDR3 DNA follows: TGTGCCATCAGTGAGTCGTGGCGGACAGATACGCAGTATTTT. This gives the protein CAISESWRTDTQYF.

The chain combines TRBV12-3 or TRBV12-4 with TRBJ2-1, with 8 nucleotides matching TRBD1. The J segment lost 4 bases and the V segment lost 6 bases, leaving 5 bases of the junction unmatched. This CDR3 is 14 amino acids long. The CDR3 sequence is CASSPTGEYNEQFF. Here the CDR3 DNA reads TGTGCCAGCAGCCCGACAGGGGAATACAATGAGCAGTTCTTC.

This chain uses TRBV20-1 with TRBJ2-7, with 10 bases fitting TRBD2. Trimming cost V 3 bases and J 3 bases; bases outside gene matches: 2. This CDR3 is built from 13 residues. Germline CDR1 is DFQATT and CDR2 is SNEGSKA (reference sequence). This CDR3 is CSASPSGSYEQYF. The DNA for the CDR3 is TGCAGTGCTAGCCCTAGCGGGAGCTACGAGCAGTACTTC.

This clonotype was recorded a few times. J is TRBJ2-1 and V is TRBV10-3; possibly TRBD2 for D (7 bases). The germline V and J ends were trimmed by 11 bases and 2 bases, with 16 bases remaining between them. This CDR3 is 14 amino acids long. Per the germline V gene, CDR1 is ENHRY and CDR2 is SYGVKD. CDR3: CASMGGATYNEQFF. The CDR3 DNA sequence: TGTGCCTCCATGGGGGGGGCCACCTACAATGAGCAGTTCTTC.

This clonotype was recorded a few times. CDR3 DNA: TGTGCCAGCAGCTTAGACGCCCGCAGCACAGATACGCAGTATTTT. Its protein product is CASSLDARSTDTQYF. This sequence joins TRBV7-9 and TRBJ2-3; no reliable D call. V gave up 1 base and J gave up 0 bases, with 8 bases separating them. CDR1 SEHNR and CDR2 FQNEAQ come from the germline V gene (reference sequence). This CDR3 contains 15 residues.

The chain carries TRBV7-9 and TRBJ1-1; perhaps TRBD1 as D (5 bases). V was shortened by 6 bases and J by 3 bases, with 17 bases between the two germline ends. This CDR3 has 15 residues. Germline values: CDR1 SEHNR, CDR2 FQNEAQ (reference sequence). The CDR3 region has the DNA TGTGCCAGCAGTGCATTCAGGGATCCGCACACTGAAGCTTTCTTT. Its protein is CASSAFRDPHTEAFF.

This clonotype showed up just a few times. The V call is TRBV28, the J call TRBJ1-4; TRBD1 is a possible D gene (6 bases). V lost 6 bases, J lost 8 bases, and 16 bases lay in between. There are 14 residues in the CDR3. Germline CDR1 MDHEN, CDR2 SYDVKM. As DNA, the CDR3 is TGTGCCAGCAGGTACCGGACAGCCCACGAAAAACTGTTTTTT. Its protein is CASRYRTAHEKLFF.

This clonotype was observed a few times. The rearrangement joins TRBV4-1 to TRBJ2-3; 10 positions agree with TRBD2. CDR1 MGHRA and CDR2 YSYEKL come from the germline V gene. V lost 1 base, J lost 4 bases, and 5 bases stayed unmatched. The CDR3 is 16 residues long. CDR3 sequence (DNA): TGCGCCAGCAGCCAAGTGAGGACTAGCGGTCCAGATACGCAGTATTTT. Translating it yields CASSQVRTSGPDTQYF.

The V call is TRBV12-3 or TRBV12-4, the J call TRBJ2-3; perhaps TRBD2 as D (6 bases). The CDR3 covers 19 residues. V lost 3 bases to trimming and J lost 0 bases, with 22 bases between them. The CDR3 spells CASSFSSSGLQSSTDTQYF. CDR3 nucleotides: TGTGCCAGCAGTTTCTCGTCGAGCGGGTTACAATCTAGCACAGATACGCAGTATTTT.

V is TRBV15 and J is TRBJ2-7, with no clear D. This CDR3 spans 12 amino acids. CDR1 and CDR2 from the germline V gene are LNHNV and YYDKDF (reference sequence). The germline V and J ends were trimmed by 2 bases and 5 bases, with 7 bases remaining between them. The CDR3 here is CATSRFPHEQYF. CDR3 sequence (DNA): TGTGCCACCAGCAGATTCCCCCACGAGCAGTACTTC.

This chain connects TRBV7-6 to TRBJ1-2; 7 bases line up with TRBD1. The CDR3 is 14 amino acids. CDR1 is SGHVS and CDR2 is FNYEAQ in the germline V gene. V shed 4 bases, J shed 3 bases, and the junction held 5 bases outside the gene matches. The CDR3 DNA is TGTGCCAGCAGCTCCACCGACAGGGACTATGGCTACACCTTC. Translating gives CASSSTDRDYGYTF. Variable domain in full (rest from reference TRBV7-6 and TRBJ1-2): GAGVSQSPRYKVTKRGQDVALRCDPISGHVSLYWYRQALGQGPEFLTYFNYEAQQDKSGLPNDRFSAERPEGSISTLTIQRTEQRDSAMYRCASSSTDRDYGYTFGSGTRLTVV.

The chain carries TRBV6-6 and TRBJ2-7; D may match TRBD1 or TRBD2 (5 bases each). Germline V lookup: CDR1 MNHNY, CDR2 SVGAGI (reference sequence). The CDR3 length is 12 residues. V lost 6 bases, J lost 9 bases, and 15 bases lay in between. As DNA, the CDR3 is TGTGCCAGCAGCCGCCAAGGGGACGCGCAGTACTTC. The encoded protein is CASSRQGDAQYF.

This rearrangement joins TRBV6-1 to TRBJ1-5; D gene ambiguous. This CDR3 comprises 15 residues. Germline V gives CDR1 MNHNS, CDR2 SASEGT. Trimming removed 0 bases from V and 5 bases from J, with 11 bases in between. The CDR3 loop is CASSEAAGLHQPQHF. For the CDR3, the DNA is TGTGCCAGCAGTGAAGCGGCCGGCCTCCATCAGCCCCAGCATTTT.

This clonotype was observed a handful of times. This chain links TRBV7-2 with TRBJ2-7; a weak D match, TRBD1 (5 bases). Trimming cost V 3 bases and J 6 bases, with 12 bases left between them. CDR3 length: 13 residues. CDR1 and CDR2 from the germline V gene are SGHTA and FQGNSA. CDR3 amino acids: CASSFWGQGEQYF. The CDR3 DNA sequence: TGTGCCAGCAGCTTCTGGGGCCAGGGCGAGCAGTACTTC.

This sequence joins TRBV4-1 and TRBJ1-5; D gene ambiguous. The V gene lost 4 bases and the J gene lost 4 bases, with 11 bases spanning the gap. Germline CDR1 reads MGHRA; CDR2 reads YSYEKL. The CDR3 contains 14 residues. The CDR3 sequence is CASSPEPLNQPQHF. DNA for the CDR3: TGCGCCAGCAGCCCGGAACCTTTAAATCAGCCCCAGCATTTT.

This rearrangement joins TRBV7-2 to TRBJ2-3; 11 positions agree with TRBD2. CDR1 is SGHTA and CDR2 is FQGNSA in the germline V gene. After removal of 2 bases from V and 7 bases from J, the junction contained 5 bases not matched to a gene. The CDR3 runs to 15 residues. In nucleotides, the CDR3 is TGTGCCAGCAGCTTAACTAGCGGGAGTGTAAATACGCAGTATTTT. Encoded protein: CASSLTSGSVNTQYF.

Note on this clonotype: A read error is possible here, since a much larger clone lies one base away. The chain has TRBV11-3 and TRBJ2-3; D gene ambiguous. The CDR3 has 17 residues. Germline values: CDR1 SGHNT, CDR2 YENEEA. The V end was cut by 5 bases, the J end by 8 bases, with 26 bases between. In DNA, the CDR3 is TGTGCCAGCAGCACCGAGGCCCGGACGCGAGGTCGTGGTACGCAGTATTTT. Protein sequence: CASSTEARTRGRGTQYF. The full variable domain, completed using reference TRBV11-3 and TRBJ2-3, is EAGVVQSPRYKIIEKKQPVAFWCNPISGHNTLYWYLQNLGQGPELLIRYENEEAVDDSQLPKDRFSAERLKGVDSTLKIQPAELGDSAVYLCASSTEARTRGRGTQYFGPGTRLTVL.

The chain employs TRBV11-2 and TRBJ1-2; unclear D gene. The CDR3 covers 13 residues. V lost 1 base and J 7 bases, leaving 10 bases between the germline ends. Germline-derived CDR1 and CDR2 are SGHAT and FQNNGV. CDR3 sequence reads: CASSLGAGSGYTF. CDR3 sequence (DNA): TGTGCCAGCAGCTTAGGGGCAGGCAGTGGCTACACCTTC.

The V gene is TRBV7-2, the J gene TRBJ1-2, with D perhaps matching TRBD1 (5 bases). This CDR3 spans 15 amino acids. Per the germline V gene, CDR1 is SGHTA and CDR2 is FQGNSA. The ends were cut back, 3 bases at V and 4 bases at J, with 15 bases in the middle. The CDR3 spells CASSFGNRGVYGYTF. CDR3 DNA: TGTGCCAGCAGCTTCGGGAACCGGGGGGTCTATGGCTACACCTTC.

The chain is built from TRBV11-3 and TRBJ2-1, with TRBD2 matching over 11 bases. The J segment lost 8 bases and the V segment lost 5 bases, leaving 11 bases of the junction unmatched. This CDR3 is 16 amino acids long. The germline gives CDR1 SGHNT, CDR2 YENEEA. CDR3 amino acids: CASSTGTSGRYDEQFF. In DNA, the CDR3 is TGTGCCAGCAGCACCGGGACTAGCGGAAGATACGATGAGCAGTTCTTC.

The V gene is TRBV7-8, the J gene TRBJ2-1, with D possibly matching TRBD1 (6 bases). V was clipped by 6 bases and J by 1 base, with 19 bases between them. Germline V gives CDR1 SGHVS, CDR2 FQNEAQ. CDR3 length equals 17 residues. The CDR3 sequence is CASRPSWTERSYNEQFF. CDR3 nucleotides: TGTGCCAGCAGACCATCCTGGACAGAGCGTTCCTACAATGAGCAGTTCTTC. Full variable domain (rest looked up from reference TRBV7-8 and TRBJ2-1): GAGVSQSPRYKVAKRGQDVALRCDPISGHVSLFWYQQALGQGPEFLTYFQNEAQLDKSGLPSDRFFAERPEGSVSTLKIQRTQQEDSAVYLCASRPSWTERSYNEQFFGPGTRLTVL.